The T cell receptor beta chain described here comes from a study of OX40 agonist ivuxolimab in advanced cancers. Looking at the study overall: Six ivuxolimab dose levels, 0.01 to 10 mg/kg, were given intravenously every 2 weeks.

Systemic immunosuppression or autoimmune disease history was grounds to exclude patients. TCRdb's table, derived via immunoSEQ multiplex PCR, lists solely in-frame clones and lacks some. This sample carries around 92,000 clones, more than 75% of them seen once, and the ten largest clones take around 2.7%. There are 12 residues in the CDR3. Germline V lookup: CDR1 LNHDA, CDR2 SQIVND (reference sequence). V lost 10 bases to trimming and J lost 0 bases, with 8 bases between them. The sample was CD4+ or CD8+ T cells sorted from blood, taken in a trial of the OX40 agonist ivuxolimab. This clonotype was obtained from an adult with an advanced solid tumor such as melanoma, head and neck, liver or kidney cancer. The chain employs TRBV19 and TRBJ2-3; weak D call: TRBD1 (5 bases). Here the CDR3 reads CATRQSTDTQYF. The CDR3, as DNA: TGTGCCACGAGACAGAGCACAGATACGCAGTATTTT.